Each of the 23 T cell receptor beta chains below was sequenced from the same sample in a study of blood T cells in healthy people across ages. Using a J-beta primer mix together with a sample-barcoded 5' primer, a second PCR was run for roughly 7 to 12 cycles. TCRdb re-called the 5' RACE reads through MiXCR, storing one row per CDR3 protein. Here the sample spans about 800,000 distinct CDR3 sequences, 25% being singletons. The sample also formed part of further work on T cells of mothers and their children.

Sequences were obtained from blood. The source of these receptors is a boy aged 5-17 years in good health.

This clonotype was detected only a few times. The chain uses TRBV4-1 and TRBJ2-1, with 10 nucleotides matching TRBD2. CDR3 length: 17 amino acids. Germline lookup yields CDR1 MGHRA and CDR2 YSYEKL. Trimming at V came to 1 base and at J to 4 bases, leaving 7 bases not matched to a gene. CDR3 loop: CASSQGFSGGKYNEQFF. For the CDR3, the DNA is TGCGCCAGCAGCCAAGGATTTAGCGGGGGGAAGTACAATGAGCAGTTCTTC.

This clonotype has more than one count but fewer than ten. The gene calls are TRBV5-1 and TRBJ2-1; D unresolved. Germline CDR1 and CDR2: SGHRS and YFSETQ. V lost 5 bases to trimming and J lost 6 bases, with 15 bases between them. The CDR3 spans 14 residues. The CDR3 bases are TGCGCCAGCAGTGGGCAGGTTGGTACCAATGAGCAGTTCTTC. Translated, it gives CASSGQVGTNEQFF.

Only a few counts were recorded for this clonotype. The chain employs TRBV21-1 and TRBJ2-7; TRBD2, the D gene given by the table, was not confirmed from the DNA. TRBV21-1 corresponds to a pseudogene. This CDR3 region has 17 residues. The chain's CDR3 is CASSTRLAGGPQNEQYF. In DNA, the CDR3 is TGTGCCAGCAGCACGAGACTAGCGGGGGGGCCTCAGAACGAGCAGTACTTC.

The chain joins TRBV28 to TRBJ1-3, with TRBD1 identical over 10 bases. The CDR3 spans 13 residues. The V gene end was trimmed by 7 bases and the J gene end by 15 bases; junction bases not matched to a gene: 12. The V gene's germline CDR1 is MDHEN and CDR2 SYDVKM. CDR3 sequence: CASINLGTGVTYF. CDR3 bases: TGTGCCAGCATTAATCTCGGGACAGGGGTTACATATTTT. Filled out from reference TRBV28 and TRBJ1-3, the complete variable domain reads DVKVTQSSRYLVKRTGEKVFLECVQDMDHENMFWYRQDPGLGLRLIYFSYDVKMKEKGDIPEGYSVSREKKERFSLILESASTNQTSMYLCASINLGTGVTYFGEGSWLTVV.

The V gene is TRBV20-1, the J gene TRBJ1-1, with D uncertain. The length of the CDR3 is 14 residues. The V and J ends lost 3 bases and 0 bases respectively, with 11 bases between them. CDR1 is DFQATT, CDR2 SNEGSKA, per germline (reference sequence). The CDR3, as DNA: TGCAGTGCTAGGGAGGCGGGGATGAACACTGAAGCTTTCTTT. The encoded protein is CSAREAGMNTEAFF.

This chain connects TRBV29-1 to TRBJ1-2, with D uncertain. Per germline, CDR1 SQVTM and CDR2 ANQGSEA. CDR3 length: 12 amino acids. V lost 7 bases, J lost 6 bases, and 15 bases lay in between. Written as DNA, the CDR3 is TGCAGCGCCCGTCGGGTTACCGATGGCTACACCTTC. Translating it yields CSARRVTDGYTF.

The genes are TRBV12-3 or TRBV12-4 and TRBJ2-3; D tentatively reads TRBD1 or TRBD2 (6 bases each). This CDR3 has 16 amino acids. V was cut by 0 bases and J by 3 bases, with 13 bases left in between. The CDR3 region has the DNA TGTGCCAGCAGTTTAGCGGGGGGCCAGGTAACAGATACGCAGTATTTT. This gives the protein CASSLAGGQVTDTQYF.

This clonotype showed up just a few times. CDR3 region: CSASRGTGGSGETQYF. CDR3 nucleotides: TGCAGTGCTAGCCGGGGGACAGGGGGTAGTGGAGAGACCCAGTACTTC. The V call is TRBV20-1, the J call TRBJ2-1; 11 nucleotides line up with TRBD1. The J call may be mistaken, given a closer DNA end match to TRBJ2-5. The germline V gene has CDR1 DFQATT and CDR2 SNEGSKA (reference sequence). There are 16 residues in the CDR3.

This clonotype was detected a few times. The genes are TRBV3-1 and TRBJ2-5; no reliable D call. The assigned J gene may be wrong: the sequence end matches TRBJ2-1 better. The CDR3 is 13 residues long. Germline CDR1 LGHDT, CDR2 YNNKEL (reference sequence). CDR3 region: CASSSDFHNEQFF. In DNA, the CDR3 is TGTGCCAGCAGCAGTGACTTTCACAATGAGCAGTTCTTC.

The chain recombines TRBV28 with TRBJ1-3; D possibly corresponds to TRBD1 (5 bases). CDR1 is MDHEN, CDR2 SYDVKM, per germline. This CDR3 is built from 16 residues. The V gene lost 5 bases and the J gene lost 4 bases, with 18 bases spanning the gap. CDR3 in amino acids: CASSPPGRTPGNTIYF. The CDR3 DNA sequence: TGTGCCAGCAGTCCTCCGGGACGCACACCCGGAAACACCATATATTTT.

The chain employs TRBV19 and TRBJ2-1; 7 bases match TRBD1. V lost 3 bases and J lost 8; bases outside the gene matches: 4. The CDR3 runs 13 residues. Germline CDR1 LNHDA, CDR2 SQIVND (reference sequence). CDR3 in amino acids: CASSIDRAYEQFF. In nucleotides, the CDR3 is TGTGCCAGTAGTATCGACAGGGCGTATGAGCAGTTCTTC.

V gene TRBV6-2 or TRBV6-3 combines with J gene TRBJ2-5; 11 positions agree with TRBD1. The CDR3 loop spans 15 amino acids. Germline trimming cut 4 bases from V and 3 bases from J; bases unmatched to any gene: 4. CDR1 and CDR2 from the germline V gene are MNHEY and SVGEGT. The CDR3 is CASSFPGQGEETQYF. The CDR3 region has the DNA TGTGCCAGCAGTTTTCCGGGACAGGGGGAAGAGACCCAGTACTTC.

This chain's CDR3 is CASSYSTGMGSPLHF. Written as DNA, the CDR3 is TGTGCCAGCAGTTATTCTACCGGGATGGGGTCACCCCTCCACTTT. This sequence joins TRBV6-5 and TRBJ1-6; D remains unclear. Germline V gene data show CDR1 as MNHEY and CDR2 as SVGAGI. V shed 3 bases and J shed 10 bases, with 16 bases lying between them. The CDR3 spans 15 residues.

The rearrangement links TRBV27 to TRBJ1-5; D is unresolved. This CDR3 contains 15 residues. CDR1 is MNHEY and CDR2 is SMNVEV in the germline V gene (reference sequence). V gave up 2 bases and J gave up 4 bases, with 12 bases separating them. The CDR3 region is CASSLMAGENQPQHF. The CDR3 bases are TGTGCCAGCAGTTTAATGGCAGGCGAAAATCAGCCCCAGCATTTT.

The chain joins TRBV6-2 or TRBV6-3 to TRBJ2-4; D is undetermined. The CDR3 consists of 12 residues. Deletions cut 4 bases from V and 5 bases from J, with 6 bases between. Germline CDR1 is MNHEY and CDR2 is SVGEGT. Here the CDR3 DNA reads TGTGCCAGCAGTTTCGCCCAAAACATTCAGTACTTC. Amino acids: CASSFAQNIQYF.

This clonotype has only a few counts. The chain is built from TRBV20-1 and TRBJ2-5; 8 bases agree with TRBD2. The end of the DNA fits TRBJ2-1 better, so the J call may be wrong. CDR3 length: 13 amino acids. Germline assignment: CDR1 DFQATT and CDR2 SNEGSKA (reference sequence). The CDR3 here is CSARTSSYNEQFF. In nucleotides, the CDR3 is TGCAGTGCTCGGACTAGCAGTTACAATGAGCAGTTCTTC.

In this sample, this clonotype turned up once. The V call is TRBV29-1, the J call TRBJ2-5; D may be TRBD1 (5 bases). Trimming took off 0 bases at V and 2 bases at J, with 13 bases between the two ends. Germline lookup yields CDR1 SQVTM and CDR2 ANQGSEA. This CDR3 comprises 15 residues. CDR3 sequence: CSVEDPGREQETQYF. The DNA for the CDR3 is TGCAGCGTTGAAGATCCCGGCAGGGAACAAGAGACCCAGTACTTC. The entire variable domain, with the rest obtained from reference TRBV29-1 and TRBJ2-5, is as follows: SAVISQKPSRDICQRGTSLTIQCQVDSQVTMMFWYRQQPGQSLTLIATANQGSEATYESGFVIDKFPISRPNLTFSTLTVSNMSPEDSSIYLCSVEDPGREQETQYFGPGTRLLVL.

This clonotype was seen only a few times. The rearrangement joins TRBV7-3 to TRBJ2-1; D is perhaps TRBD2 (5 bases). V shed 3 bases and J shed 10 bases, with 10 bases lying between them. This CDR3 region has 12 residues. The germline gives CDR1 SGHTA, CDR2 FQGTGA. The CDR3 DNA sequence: TGTGCCAGCAGCTTTAGCGTCGGGGAGCAGTTCTTC. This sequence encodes CASSFSVGEQFF.

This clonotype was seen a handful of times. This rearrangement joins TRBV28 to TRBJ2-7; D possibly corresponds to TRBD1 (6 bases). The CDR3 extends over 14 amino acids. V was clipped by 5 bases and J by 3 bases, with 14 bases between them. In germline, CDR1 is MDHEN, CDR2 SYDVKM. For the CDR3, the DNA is TGTGCCAGCAGTCCACAGGGACCTAACTACGAGCAGTACTTC. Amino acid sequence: CASSPQGPNYEQYF.

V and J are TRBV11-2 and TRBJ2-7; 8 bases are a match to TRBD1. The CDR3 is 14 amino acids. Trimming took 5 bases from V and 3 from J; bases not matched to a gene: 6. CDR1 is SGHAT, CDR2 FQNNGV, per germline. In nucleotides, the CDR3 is TGTGCCAGCAGCGGACAGGGTTTTTTCTACGAGCAGTACTTC. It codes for CASSGQGFFYEQYF.

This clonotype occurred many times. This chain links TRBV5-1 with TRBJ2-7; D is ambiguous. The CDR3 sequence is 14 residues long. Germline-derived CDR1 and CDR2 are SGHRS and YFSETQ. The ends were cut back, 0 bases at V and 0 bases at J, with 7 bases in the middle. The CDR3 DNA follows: TGCGCCAGCAGCTTGGTCGTCAGCTCCTACGAGCAGTACTTC. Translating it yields CASSLVVSSYEQYF.

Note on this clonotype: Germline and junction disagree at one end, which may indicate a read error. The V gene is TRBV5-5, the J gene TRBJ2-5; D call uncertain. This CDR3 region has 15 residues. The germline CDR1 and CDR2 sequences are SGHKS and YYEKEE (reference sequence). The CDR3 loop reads CASSLSPKRKETHYF. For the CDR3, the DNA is TGTGCCAGCAGCCTATCCCCCAAGCGCAAAGAGACCCACTACTTC. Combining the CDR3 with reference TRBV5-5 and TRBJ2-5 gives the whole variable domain DAGVTQSPTHLIKTRGQQVTLRCSPISGHKSVSWYQQVLGQGPQFIFQYYEKEERGRGNFPDRFSARQFPNYSSELNVNALLLGDSALYLCASSLSPKRKETHYFGPGTRLLVL.

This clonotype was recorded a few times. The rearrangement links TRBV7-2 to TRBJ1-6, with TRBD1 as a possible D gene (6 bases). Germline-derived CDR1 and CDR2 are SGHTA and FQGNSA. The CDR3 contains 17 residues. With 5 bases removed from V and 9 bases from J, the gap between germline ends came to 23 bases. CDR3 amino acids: CASSPTPGQMVASPLHF. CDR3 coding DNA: TGTGCCAGCAGCCCCACCCCGGGACAAATGGTTGCTTCACCCCTCCACTTT.